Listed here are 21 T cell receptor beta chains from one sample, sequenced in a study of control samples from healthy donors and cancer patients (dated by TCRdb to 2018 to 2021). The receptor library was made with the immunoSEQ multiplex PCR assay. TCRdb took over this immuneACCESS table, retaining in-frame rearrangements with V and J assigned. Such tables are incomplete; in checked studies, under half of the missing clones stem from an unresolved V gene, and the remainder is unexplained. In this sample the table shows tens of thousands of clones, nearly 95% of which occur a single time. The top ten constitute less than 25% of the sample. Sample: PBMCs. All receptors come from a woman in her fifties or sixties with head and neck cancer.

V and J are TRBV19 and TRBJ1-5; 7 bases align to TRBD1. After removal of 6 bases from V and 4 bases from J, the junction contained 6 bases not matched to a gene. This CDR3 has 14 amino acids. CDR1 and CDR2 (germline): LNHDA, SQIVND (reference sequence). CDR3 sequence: CASSDGTVNQPQHF. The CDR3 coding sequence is TGTGCCAGTAGCGATGGGACAGTTAATCAGCCCCAGCATTTT. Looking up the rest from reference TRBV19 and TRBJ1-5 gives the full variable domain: DGGITQSPKYLFRKEGQNVTLSCEQNLNHDAMYWYRQDPGQGLRLIYYSQIVNDFQKGDIAEGYSVSREKKESFPLTVTSAQKNPTAFYLCASSDGTVNQPQHFGDGTRLSIL.

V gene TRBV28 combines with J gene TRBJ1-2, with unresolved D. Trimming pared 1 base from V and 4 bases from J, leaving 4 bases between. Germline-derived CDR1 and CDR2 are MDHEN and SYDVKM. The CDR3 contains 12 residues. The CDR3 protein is CASSLSGYGYTF. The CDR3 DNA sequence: TGTGCCAGCAGTTTATCCGGCTATGGCTACACCTTC.

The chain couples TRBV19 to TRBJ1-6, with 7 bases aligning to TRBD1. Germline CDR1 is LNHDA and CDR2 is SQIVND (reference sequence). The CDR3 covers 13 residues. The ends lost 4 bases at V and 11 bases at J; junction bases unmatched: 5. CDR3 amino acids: CASSRDREAPLHF. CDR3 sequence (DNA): TGTGCCAGTAGTAGAGACAGGGAGGCACCCCTCCACTTT.

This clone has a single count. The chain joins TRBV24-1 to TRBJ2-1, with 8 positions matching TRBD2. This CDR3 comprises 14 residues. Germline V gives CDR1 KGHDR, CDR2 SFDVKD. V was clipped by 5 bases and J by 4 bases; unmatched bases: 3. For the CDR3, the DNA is TGTGCCACCAGTGCCAGCGGGGGATACAATGAGCAGTTCTTC. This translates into CATSASGGYNEQFF.

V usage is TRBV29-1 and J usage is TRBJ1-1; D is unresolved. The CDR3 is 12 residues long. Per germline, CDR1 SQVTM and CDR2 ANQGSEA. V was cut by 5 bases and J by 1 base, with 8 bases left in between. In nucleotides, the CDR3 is TGCAGCGTTTGGGAGGCGAACACTGAAGCTTTCTTT. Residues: CSVWEANTEAFF.

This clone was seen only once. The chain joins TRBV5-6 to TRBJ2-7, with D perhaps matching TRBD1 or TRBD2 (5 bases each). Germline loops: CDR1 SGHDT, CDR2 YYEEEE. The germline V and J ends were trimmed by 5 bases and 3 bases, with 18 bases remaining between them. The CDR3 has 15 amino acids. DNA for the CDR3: TGTGCCAGCAGGTCCCGGGACCTTTCGAGCTACGAGCAGTACTTC. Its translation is CASRSRDLSSYEQYF.

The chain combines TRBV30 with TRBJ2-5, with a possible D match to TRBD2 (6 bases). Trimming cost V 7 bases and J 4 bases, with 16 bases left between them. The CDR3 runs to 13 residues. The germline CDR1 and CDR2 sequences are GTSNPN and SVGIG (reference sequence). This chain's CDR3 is CASSPGLGETQYF. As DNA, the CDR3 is TGTGCCTCGTCACCGGGACTGGGAGAGACCCAGTACTTC.

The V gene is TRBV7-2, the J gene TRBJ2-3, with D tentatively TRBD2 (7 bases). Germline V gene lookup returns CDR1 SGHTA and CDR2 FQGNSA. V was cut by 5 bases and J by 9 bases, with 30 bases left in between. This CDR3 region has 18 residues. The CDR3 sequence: CASSKSRGGTYFDDTQYF. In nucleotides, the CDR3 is TGTGCCAGCAGCAAGAGCCGCGGGGGCACATACTTTGATGACACGCAGTATTTT.

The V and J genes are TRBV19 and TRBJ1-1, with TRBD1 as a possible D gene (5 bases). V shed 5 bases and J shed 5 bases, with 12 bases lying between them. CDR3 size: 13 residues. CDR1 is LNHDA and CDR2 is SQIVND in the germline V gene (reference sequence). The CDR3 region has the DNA TGTGCCAGTAGTCTTACAGGAATTACTGAAGCTTTCTTT. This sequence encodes CASSLTGITEAFF.

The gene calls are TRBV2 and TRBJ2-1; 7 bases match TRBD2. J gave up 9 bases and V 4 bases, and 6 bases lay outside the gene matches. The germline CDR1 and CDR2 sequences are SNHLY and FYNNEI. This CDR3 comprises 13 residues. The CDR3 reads CASSVRGRGEQFF. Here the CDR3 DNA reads TGTGCCAGCAGTGTCCGGGGGAGGGGTGAGCAGTTCTTC.

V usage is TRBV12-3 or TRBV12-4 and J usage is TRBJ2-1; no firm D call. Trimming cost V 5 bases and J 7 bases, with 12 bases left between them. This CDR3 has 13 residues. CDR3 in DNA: TGTGCCAGCAGTCTCGCTTACCTAAATGAGCAGTTCTTC. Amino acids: CASSLAYLNEQFF.

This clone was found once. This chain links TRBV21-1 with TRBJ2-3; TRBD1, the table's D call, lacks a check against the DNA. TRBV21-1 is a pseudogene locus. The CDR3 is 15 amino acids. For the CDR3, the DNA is TGTGCCAGCCCCCCGGGGACAGGGTTGACAGATACGCAGTATTTT. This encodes CASPPGTGLTDTQYF.

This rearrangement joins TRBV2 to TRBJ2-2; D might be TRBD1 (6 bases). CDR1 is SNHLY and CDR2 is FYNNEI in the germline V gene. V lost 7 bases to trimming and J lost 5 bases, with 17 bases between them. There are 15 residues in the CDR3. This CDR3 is CASTAQGSWTGELFF. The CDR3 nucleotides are TGTGCCAGCACGGCCCAGGGGTCGTGGACCGGGGAGCTGTTTTTT.

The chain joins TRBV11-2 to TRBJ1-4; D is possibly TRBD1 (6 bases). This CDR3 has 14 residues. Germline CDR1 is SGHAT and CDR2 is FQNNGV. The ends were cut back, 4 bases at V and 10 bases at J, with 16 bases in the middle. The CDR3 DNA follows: TGTGCCAGCAGCTCCGCGGGGGCTAGTGGAAAACTGTTTTTT. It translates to CASSSAGASGKLFF.

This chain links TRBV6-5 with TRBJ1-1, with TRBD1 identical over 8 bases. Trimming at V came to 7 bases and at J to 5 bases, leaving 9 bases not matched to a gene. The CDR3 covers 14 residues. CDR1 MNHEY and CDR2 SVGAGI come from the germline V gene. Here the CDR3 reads CASTRYRGITEAFF. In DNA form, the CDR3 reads TGTGCCAGCACCAGGTACAGGGGGATTACTGAAGCTTTCTTT.

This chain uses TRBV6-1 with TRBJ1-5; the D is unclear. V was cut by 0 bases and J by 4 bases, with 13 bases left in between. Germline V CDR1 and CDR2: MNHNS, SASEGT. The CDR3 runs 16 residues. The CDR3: CASSEAGGEPNQPQHF. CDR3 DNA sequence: TGTGCCAGCAGTGAAGCGGGAGGAGAACCTAATCAGCCCCAGCATTTT.

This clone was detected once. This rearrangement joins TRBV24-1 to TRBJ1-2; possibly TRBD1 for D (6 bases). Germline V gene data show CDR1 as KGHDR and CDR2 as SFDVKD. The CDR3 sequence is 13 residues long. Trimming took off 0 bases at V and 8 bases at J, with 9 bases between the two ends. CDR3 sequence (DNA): TGTGCCACCAGTGATTTGACAGGGATCGGCTACACCTTC. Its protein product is CATSDLTGIGYTF.

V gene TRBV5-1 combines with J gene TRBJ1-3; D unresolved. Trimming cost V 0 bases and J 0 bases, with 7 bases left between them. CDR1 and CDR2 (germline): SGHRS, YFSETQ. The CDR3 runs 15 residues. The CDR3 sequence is CASSLVGSSGNTIYF. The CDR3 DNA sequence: TGCGCCAGCAGCTTGGTTGGGAGCTCTGGAAACACCATATATTTT. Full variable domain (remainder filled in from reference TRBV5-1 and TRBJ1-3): KAGVTQTPRYLIKTRGQQVTLSCSPISGHRSVSWYQQTPGQGLQFLFEYFSETQRNKGNFPGRFSGRQFSNSRSEMNVSTLELGDSALYLCASSLVGSSGNTIYFGEGSWLTVV.

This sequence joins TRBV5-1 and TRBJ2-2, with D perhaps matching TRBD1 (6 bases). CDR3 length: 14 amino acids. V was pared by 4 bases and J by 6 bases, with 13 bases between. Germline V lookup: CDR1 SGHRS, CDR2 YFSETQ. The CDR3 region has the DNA TGCGCCAGCAGCACCACAGGGACCGCCGGGGAGCTGTTTTTT. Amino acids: CASSTTGTAGELFF.

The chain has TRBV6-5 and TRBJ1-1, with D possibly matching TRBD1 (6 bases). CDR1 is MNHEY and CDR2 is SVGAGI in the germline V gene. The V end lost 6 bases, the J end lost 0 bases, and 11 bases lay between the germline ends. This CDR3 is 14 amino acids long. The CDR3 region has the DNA TGTGCCAGCAGCAACACAGGGATGAACACTGAAGCTTTCTTT. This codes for CASSNTGMNTEAFF.

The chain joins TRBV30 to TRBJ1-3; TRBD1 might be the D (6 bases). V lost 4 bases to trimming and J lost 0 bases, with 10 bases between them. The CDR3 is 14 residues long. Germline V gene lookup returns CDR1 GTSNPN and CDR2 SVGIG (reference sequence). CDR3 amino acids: CAWTTGFSGNTIYF. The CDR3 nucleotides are TGTGCCTGGACTACAGGGTTCTCTGGAAACACCATATATTTT.